This TCR beta chain was profiled in a study of CD8+CD57+ T cells in acquired aplastic anemia. Remarks on this clonotype: The antigen remains unidentified.

The length of the CDR3 is 18 residues. Germline CDR1 is SGHAT and CDR2 is FQDESV (reference sequence). The J segment lost 0 bases and the V segment lost 0 bases, leaving 5 bases of the junction unmatched. Investigators profiled TCR beta VDJ and CDR3 from genomic DNA template. MiXCR, applied by TCRdb to the reads, yields one record per CDR3 protein. This table has some 190,000 distinct CDR3 sequences, just over 45% appearing once. Overall study findings and caveats: CD8+ Simpson's diversity in patients was not significantly different from that in controls.

Sequenced sample: sorted CD4+, CD8+, or CD8+CD57+ T cells (not recorded which) from PBMCs. This receptor was identified in a human donor in good health. The gene calls are TRBV11-1 and TRBJ2-2, with 9 bases matching TRBD2. Here the CDR3 DNA reads TGTGCCAGCAGCTTAGCAGGGTCTAGCGGGACGAACACCGGGGAGCTGTTTTTT. Amino acids: CASSLAGSSGTNTGELFF.